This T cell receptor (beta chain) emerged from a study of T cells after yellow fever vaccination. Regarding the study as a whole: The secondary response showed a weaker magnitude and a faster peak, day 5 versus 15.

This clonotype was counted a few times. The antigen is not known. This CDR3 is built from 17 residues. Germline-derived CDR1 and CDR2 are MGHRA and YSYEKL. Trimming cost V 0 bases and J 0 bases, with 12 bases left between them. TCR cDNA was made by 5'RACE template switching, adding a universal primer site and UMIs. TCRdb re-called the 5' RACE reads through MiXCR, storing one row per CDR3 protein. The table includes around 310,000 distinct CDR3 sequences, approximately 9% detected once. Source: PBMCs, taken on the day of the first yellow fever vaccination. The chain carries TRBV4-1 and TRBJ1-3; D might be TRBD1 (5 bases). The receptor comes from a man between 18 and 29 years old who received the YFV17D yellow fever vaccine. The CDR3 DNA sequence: TGCGCCAGCAGCCAAGATTCGACAGCTTACTCTGGAAACACCATATATTTT. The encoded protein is CASSQDSTAYSGNTIYF.